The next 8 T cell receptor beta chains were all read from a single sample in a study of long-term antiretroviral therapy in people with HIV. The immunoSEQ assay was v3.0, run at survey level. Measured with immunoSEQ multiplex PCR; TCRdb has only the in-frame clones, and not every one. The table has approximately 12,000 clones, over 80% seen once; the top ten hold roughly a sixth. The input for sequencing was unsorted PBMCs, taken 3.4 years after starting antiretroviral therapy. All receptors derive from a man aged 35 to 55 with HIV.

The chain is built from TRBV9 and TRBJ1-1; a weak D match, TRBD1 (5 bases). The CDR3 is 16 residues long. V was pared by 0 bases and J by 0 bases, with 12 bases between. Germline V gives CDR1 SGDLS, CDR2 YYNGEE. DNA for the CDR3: TGTGCCAGCAGCGTAGGCACCGGGGGGTTGAACACTGAAGCTTTCTTT. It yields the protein CASSVGTGGLNTEAFF. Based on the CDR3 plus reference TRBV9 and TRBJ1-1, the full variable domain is DSGVTQTPKHLITATGQRVTLRCSPRSGDLSVYWYQQSLDQGLQFLIQYYNGEERAKGNILERFSAQQFPDLHSELNLSSLELGDSALYFCASSVGTGGLNTEAFFGQGTRLTVV.

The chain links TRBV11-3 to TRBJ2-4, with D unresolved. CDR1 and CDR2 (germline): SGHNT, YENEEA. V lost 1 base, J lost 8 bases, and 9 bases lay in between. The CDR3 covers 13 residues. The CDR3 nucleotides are TGTGCCAGCAGCTTAGGTAGGATGGACATTCAGTACTTC. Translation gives CASSLGRMDIQYF. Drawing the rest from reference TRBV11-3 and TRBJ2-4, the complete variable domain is EAGVVQSPRYKIIEKKQPVAFWCNPISGHNTLYWYLQNLGQGPELLIRYENEEAVDDSQLPKDRFSAERLKGVDSTLKIQPAELGDSAVYLCASSLGRMDIQYFGAGTRLSVL.

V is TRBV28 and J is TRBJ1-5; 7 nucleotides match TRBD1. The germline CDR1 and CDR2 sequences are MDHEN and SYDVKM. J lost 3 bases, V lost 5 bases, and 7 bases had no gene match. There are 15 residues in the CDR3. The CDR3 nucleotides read TGTGCCAGCAGTGGGGGACAGAATAACAATCAGCCCCAGCATTTT. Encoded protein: CASSGGQNNNQPQHF. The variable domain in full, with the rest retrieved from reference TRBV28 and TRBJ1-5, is DVKVTQSSRYLVKRTGEKVFLECVQDMDHENMFWYRQDPGLGLRLIYFSYDVKMKEKGDIPEGYSVSREKKERFSLILESASTNQTSMYLCASSGGQNNNQPQHFGDGTRLSIL.

The CDR3: CASSQEGTMQFF. The CDR3 DNA is TGTGCCAGCAGCCAAGAGGGTACGATGCAGTTCTTC. The chain recombines TRBV4-2 with TRBJ2-1, with D hard to call. CDR3 length equals 12 residues. V gave up 0 bases and J gave up 12 bases, with 9 bases separating them. The germline V gene has CDR1 LGHNA and CDR2 YNFKEQ.

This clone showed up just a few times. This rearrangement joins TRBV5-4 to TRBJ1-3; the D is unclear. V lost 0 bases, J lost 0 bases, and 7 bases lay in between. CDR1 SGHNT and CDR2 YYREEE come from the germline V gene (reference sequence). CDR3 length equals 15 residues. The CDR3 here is CASSLVGDSGNTIYF. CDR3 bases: TGTGCCAGCAGCTTGGTTGGAGACTCTGGAAACACCATATATTTT.

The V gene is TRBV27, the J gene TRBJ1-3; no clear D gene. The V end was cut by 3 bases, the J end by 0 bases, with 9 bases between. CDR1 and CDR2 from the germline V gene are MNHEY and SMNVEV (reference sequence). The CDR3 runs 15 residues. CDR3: CASSFNGPSGNTIYF. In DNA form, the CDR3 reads TGTGCCAGCAGTTTTAACGGACCCTCTGGAAACACCATATATTTT.

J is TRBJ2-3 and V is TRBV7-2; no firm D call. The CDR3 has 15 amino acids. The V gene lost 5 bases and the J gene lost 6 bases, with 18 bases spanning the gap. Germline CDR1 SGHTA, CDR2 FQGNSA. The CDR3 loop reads CASSLRLGAPDTQYF. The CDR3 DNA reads TGTGCCAGCAGCCTTAGGCTTGGCGCGCCCGATACGCAGTATTTT. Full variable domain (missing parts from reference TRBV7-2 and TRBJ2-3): GAGVSQSPSNKVTEKGKDVELRCDPISGHTALYWYRQSLGQGLEFLIYFQGNSAPDKSGLPSDRFSAERTGGSVSTLTIQRTQQEDSAVYLCASSLRLGAPDTQYFGPGTRLTVL.

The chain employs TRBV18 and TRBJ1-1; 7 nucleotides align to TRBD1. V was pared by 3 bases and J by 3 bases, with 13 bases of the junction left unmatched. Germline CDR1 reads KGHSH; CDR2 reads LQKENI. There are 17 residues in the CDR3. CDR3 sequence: CASSPTGYLAGDTEAFF. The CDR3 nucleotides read TGTGCCAGCTCACCGACAGGGTACCTGGCGGGGGACACTGAAGCTTTCTTT. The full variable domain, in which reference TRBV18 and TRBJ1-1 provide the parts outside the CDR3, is NAGVMQNPRHLVRRRGQEARLRCSPMKGHSHVYWYRQLPEEGLKFMVYLQKENIIDESGMPKERFSAEFPKEGPSILRIQQVVRGDSAAYFCASSPTGYLAGDTEAFFGQGTRLTVV.